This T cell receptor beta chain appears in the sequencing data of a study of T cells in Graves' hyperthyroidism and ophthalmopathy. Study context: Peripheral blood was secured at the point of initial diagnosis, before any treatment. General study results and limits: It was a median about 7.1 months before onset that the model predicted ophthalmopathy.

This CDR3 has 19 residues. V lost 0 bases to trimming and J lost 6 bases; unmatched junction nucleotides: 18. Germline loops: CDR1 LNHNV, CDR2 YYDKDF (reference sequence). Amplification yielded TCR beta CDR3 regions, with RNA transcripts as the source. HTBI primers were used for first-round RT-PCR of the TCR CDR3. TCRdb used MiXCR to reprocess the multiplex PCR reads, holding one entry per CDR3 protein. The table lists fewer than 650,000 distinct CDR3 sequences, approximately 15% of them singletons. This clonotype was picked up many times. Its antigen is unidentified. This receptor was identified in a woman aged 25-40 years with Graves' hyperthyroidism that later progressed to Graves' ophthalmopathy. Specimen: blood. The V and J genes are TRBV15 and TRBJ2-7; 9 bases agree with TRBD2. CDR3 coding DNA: TGTGCCACCAGCAGAGATCGTGGCGTCGCGGGAGGGCCGTCTGGCGAGCAGTACTTC. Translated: CATSRDRGVAGGPSGEQYF.